A single sample gave rise to the 28 T cell receptor beta chains below, sequenced in a study of T cells in narcolepsy. The data were produced by immunoSEQ multiplex PCR, yet TCRdb's version contains in-frame clones alone and is incomplete. Of under 35,000 clones detected, 65% to 85% appear once; the ten largest clones hold 1% to 1.2%. The sequencing input was memory (CD45RA-) CD4+ T cells from blood. Receptor source: a human donor in good health.

The rearrangement joins TRBV9 to TRBJ2-1; D not resolved. Germline V lookup: CDR1 SGDLS, CDR2 YYNGEE. This CDR3 contains 14 residues. The V gene lost 4 bases and the J gene lost 4 bases, with 12 bases spanning the gap. CDR3 coding DNA: TGTGCCAGCAGCCCCACTTTGGGGTACAATGAGCAGTTCTTC. It encodes CASSPTLGYNEQFF.

This clone was seen more than once but under ten times. CDR3 amino acids: CASSKDRVRVTEAFF. DNA of the CDR3: TGTGCCAGCAGTAAAGACAGGGTTAGAGTCACTGAAGCTTTCTTT. The V call is TRBV27, the J call TRBJ1-1; 7 bases are shared with TRBD1. Germline V CDR1 and CDR2: MNHEY, SMNVEV (reference sequence). The CDR3 spans 15 residues. Trimming at V came to 5 bases and at J to 4 bases, leaving 10 bases not matched to a gene.

This chain connects TRBV27 to TRBJ1-6; D is ambiguous. Deletions cut 4 bases from V and 9 bases from J, with 7 bases between. The CDR3 length is 12 residues. CDR1 and CDR2 (germline): MNHEY, SMNVEV (reference sequence). The CDR3 region is CASSSNLSPLHF. CDR3 coding DNA: TGTGCCAGCAGTTCAAATCTTTCACCCCTCCACTTT.

The chain recombines TRBV5-1 with TRBJ2-3; 7 positions agree with TRBD2. The CDR3 is made up of 18 amino acids. Germline CDR1 reads SGHRS; CDR2 reads YFSETQ. With V trimmed by 2 bases and J by 0 bases, 12 bases remained unmatched. The CDR3 loop is CASSLGLSGRESTDTQYF. In DNA, the CDR3 is TGCGCCAGCAGCTTAGGACTAAGCGGGCGGGAGAGCACAGATACGCAGTATTTT.

The V call is TRBV5-1, the J call TRBJ1-2, with D possibly being TRBD1 (5 bases). Deletions cut 5 bases from V and 3 bases from J, with 14 bases between. The CDR3 runs to 14 residues. Germline-derived CDR1 and CDR2 are SGHRS and YFSETQ. CDR3 coding DNA: TGCGCCAGCAGATTTGGAGGGGTGGACTATGGCTACACCTTC. Amino acid sequence: CASRFGGVDYGYTF.

This sequence joins TRBV4-3 and TRBJ2-1; tentative D call: TRBD1 (5 bases). This CDR3 has 14 amino acids. The V gene's germline CDR1 is LGHNA and CDR2 YSLEER. The V end was cut by 0 bases, the J end by 7 bases, with 10 bases between. The CDR3 region is CASSQDYQGNEQFF. As DNA, the CDR3 is TGCGCCAGCAGCCAAGATTACCAGGGTAATGAGCAGTTCTTC.

This chain connects TRBV6-1 to TRBJ1-2, with 7 bases lining up with TRBD1. This CDR3 region has 15 residues. The V gene's germline CDR1 is MNHNS and CDR2 SASEGT. J gave up 0 bases and V 6 bases, and 7 bases lay outside the gene matches. CDR3 sequence: CASSLMDRTNYGYTF. The CDR3 coding sequence is TGTGCCAGCAGCCTAATGGACAGGACTAACTATGGCTACACCTTC.

The chain has TRBV6-1 and TRBJ2-7; D is possibly TRBD2 (5 bases). The CDR3 extends over 15 amino acids. V gave up 5 bases and J gave up 3 bases, with 17 bases separating them. CDR1 and CDR2 from the germline V gene are MNHNS and SASEGT. CDR3 sequence reads: CASSREVIGIYEQYF. In DNA, the CDR3 is TGTGCCAGCAGTCGAGAAGTTATCGGGATCTACGAGCAGTACTTC.

The chain carries TRBV27 and TRBJ1-1; D is possibly TRBD1 (5 bases). This CDR3 is 13 amino acids long. The germline V and J ends were trimmed by 1 base and 8 bases, with 11 bases remaining between them. The germline CDR1 and CDR2 sequences are MNHEY and SMNVEV (reference sequence). Here the CDR3 DNA reads TGTGCCAGCAGTTTATTGGCAGGGTGGGAAGCTTTCTTT. Protein: CASSLLAGWEAFF.

This chain joins TRBV7-2 and TRBJ2-3; the D gene is possibly TRBD2 (6 bases). Germline CDR1 SGHTA, CDR2 FQGNSA. Trimming took 4 bases from V and 8 from J, leaving 16 bases between them. The CDR3 length is 14 residues. The CDR3 nucleotides read TGTGCCAGCAGCTCGCCGGGACTTGAGGTTACGCAGTATTTT. Protein: CASSSPGLEVTQYF.

The chain uses TRBV7-2 and TRBJ2-3; tentatively, D is TRBD1 (6 bases). With 6 bases removed from V and 2 bases from J, the gap between germline ends came to 15 bases. Germline loops: CDR1 SGHTA, CDR2 FQGNSA. This CDR3 has 15 residues. The CDR3 loop is CASRDTRGNTDTQYF. CDR3 bases: TGTGCCAGCAGAGATACCAGGGGTAACACAGATACGCAGTATTTT.

V and J are TRBV10-3 and TRBJ2-1; D is perhaps TRBD1 (6 bases). This CDR3 is 15 amino acids long. The V and J ends lost 3 bases and 4 bases respectively, with 13 bases between them. Germline V gene sequence: CDR1 ENHRY, CDR2 SYGVKD. CDR3 loop: CAISEPGTSYNEQFF. CDR3 DNA: TGTGCCATCAGTGAACCCGGGACATCTTACAATGAGCAGTTCTTC.

V and J are TRBV5-8 and TRBJ2-3; TRBD2 matches at 10 bases. After removal of 3 bases from V and 0 bases from J, the junction contained 7 bases not matched to a gene. The CDR3 is made up of 17 amino acids. In germline, CDR1 is SGHTS, CDR2 YDEGEE. The CDR3 DNA reads as TGTGCCAGCAGCTCGGGACTAGCGCCCTCTAGCACAGATACGCAGTATTTT. Translating gives CASSSGLAPSSTDTQYF.

This clone was counted only a few times. The chain combines TRBV6-6 with TRBJ1-4; D remains ambiguous. V gave up 0 bases and J gave up 11 bases, with 16 bases separating them. There are 15 residues in the CDR3. Germline CDR1 MNHNY, CDR2 SVGAGI (reference sequence). CDR3 protein: CASSYSEAVVGKLFF. The CDR3 DNA reads as TGTGCCAGCAGTTACTCGGAGGCCGTGGTTGGGAAACTGTTTTTT.

The gene calls are TRBV27 and TRBJ1-2; maybe TRBD1 (5 bases). Trimming took 6 bases from V and 1 from J, leaving 9 bases between them. CDR3 length: 13 residues. Germline V gene lookup returns CDR1 MNHEY and CDR2 SMNVEV (reference sequence). The CDR3 is CASSPGGNYGYTF. In DNA, the CDR3 is TGTGCCAGCAGCCCGGGGGGTAACTATGGCTACACCTTC.

This clone came up once. The gene calls are TRBV6-1 and TRBJ1-2; D is unclear. Germline CDR1 is MNHNS and CDR2 is SASEGT. The V end lost 7 bases, the J end lost 2 bases, and 11 bases lay between the germline ends. The CDR3 sequence is 13 residues long. CDR3 region: CASIPSPNYGYTF. CDR3 nucleotide sequence: TGTGCCAGCATCCCATCCCCCAACTATGGCTACACCTTC.

This clone was detected once. The chain links TRBV7-2 to TRBJ1-5; TRBD1 matches at 8 bases. The CDR3 spans 15 residues. The ends lost 5 bases at V and 2 bases at J; junction bases unmatched: 5. The germline V gene has CDR1 SGHTA and CDR2 FQGNSA. In DNA, the CDR3 is TGTGCCAGCAGCCCCGACAGGGGCGGCAATCAGCCCCAGCATTTT. Its protein product is CASSPDRGGNQPQHF.

The J gene is TRBJ1-1, the V gene TRBV19, with 7 positions matching TRBD1. The CDR3 contains 15 residues. Germline V gene sequence: CDR1 LNHDA, CDR2 SQIVND (reference sequence). Unmatched junction bases numbered 8, after V lost 5 bases and J lost 2 bases. For the CDR3, the DNA is TGTGCCAGTAGTCCCCCCGGGACAGCCAACACTGAAGCTTTCTTT. The encoded protein is CASSPPGTANTEAFF.

The chain recombines TRBV7-3 with TRBJ2-2; TRBD2 matches 7 bases. The CDR3 runs 14 residues. V gave up 8 bases and J gave up 1 base; unmatched junction bases: 4. In germline, CDR1 is SGHTA, CDR2 FQGTGA. CDR3 sequence (DNA): TGTGCCAGCGGGGAGGGCCGGAACACCGGGGAGCTGTTTTTT. As protein: CASGEGRNTGELFF.

The chain joins TRBV4-2 to TRBJ2-7; D possibly corresponds to TRBD1 (6 bases). V lost 4 bases and J 5 bases, leaving 15 bases between the germline ends. CDR1 and CDR2 (germline): LGHNA, YNFKEQ. The length of the CDR3 is 14 residues. This CDR3 is CASSLLGAGHEQYF. The CDR3 bases are TGTGCCAGCAGCCTTCTGGGGGCTGGACACGAGCAGTACTTC.

V and J are TRBV5-5 and TRBJ2-2, with 11 bases matching TRBD2. CDR3 length equals 16 residues. The V segment lost 4 bases and the J segment 4 bases; nucleotides outside the gene matches: 6. Germline-derived CDR1 and CDR2 are SGHKS and YYEKEE (reference sequence). CDR3: CASSLSGGAATGELFF. The CDR3 DNA reads TGTGCCAGCAGCCTTAGCGGGGGGGCCGCCACCGGGGAGCTGTTTTTT.

This chain links TRBV6-5 with TRBJ1-2; D ambiguous. CDR3 length: 16 residues. Germline values: CDR1 MNHEY, CDR2 SVGAGI. Trimming took 2 bases from V and 7 from J, leaving 20 bases between them. The CDR3 loop reads CASSYRTLTGRLGYTF. Here the CDR3 DNA reads TGTGCCAGCAGTTACCGCACCCTCACCGGACGACTTGGCTACACCTTC.

The V call is TRBV19, the J call TRBJ1-2; no firm D call. The CDR3 has 14 residues. The V and J ends lost 1 base and 8 bases respectively, with 14 bases between them. The germline V gene has CDR1 LNHDA and CDR2 SQIVND (reference sequence). CDR3: CASSIGPDGRGYTF. In nucleotides, the CDR3 is TGTGCCAGTAGTATAGGCCCGGACGGGCGAGGCTACACCTTC.

The chain links TRBV6-5 to TRBJ2-7; no clear D. This CDR3 comprises 14 residues. Per the germline V gene, CDR1 is MNHEY and CDR2 is SVGAGI. Trimming cost V 6 bases and J 2 bases, with 14 bases left between them. This CDR3 reads CASRARIRTYEQYF. As DNA, the CDR3 is TGTGCCAGCAGGGCCCGGATCAGGACCTACGAGCAGTACTTC.

The chain employs TRBV5-5 and TRBJ2-1; D is possibly TRBD2 (6 bases). Trimming removed 0 bases at V and 10 bases at J, with 11 bases between. CDR3 length: 13 residues. The germline V gene has CDR1 SGHKS and CDR2 YYEKEE (reference sequence). The CDR3 loop reads CASSLVGGIEQFF. The CDR3 bases are TGTGCCAGCAGCTTGGTCGGCGGGATCGAGCAGTTCTTC.

The V call is TRBV7-2, the J call TRBJ2-5; the D gene could be TRBD1 or TRBD2 (6 bases each). V was pared by 5 bases and J by 2 bases, with 15 bases between. Germline V gives CDR1 SGHTA, CDR2 FQGNSA. There are 15 residues in the CDR3. CDR3 protein: CASSQTGAGQETQYF. CDR3 in DNA: TGTGCCAGCAGCCAGACGGGGGCCGGACAAGAGACCCAGTACTTC.

The V and J genes are TRBV27 and TRBJ2-1, with D hard to call. The CDR3 consists of 16 residues. V was pared by 3 bases and J by 0 bases, with 12 bases between. Looked up from germline, CDR1 is MNHEY and CDR2 is SMNVEV (reference sequence). The CDR3 here is CASSFTGSSSYNEQFF. In DNA, the CDR3 is TGTGCCAGCAGTTTCACTGGATCTAGCTCCTACAATGAGCAGTTCTTC.

This chain connects TRBV6-1 to TRBJ2-4, with 7 bases that match TRBD1. The CDR3 has 13 amino acids. V lost 6 bases and J lost 4; bases outside the gene matches: 3. From germline, CDR1 is MNHNS and CDR2 SASEGT. DNA of the CDR3: TGTGCCAGCAGCTCGGGACAGAAAAACATTCAGTACTTC. The encoded protein is CASSSGQKNIQYF.